The TCR gamma chain under discussion was sequenced for a study of gammadelta T cells in human blood. Study-wide findings and caveats: Microbial exposure appeared to drive polyclonal γδ T cell expansion after birth.

This CDR3 has 14 amino acids. Looked up from germline, CDR1 is VTNTFY and CDR2 is YDVSTARD (reference sequence). TCRdb processed the RT-PCR reads again with the CATT caller. This table holds hundreds of gamma-chain clones, less than 4.5% found once. This clone has a handful of counts. Its antigen is undetermined. A single base is all that separates this from a far larger clone, so a read error is likely. The chain carries TRGV3 and TRGJ1 or TRGJ2. The TCR sequence derives from a human donor. Sequences were obtained from non-Vgamma9Vdelta2 gamma-delta T cells from infant blood. DNA for the CDR3: TGTGCGACCTGGGCCGGACGAATGAGTTATAAGAAACTCTTT. Translation gives CATWAGRMSYKKLF.